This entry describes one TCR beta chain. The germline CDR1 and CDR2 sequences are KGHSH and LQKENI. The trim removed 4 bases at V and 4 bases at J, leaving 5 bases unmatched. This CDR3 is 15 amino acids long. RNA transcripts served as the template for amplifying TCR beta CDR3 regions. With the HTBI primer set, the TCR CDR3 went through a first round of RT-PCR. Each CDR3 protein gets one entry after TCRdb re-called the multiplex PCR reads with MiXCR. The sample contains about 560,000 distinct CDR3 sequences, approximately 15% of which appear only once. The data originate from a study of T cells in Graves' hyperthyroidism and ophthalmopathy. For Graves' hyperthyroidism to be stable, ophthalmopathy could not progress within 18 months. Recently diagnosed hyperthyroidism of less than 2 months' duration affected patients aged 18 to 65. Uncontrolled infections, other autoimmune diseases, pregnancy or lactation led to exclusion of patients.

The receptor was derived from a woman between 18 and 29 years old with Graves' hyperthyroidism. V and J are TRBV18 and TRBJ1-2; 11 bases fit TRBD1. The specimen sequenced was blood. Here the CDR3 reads CASSRGQGATYGYTF. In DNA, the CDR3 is TGTGCCAGCTCACGAGGACAGGGGGCTACCTATGGCTACACCTTC.